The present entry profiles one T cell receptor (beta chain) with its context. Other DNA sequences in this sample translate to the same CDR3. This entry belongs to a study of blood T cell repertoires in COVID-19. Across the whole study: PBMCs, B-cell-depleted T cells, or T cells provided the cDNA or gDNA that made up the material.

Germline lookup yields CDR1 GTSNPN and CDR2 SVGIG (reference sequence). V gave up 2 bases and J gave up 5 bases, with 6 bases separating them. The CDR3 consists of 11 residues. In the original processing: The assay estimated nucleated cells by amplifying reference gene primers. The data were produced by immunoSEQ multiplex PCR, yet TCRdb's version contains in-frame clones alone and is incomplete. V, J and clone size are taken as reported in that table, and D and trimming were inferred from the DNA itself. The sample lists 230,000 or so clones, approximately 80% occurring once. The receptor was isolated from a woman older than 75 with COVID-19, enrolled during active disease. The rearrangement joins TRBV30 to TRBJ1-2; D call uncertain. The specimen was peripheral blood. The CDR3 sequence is CAWSLRYGYTF. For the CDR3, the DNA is TGTGCCTGGAGTCTGCGATATGGCTACACCTTC.